The 10 T cell receptor beta chains presented below share a single source sample, sequenced in a study of blood T cell repertoires in COVID-19. The table came from immunoSEQ multiplex PCR; TCRdb's copy has only in-frame clones and leaves some out. The top ten hold roughly 1% of the sample, which has some 300,000 clones, 85% to 90% seen once. Sequencing used peripheral blood. These receptors were obtained from a woman aged 40-49 years with COVID-19, enrolled during active disease.

The chain is built from TRBV6-5 and TRBJ1-2; no reliable D call. The V gene lost 6 bases and the J gene lost 8 bases, with 13 bases spanning the gap. Germline V gene data show CDR1 as MNHEY and CDR2 as SVGAGI. The length of the CDR3 is 12 residues. Here the CDR3 reads CASSLSSGGYTF. The CDR3 region has the DNA TGTGCCAGCAGCCTCAGTTCGGGGGGCTACACCTTC.

CDR3 coding DNA: TGCGCCAGCAGTGAGTCCACGGAGCAACCACCCTATTCACCCCTCCACTTT. Residues: CASSESTEQPPYSPLHF. V is TRBV10-2 and J is TRBJ1-6; D call uncertain. Trimming shortened V by 0 bases and J by 8 bases, and 17 bases separated the two germline ends. CDR3 length: 17 residues. Germline CDR1 is WSHSY and CDR2 is SAAADI.

The rearrangement links TRBV27 to TRBJ1-1, with D perhaps TRBD1 (6 bases). Germline CDR1 and CDR2: MNHEY and SMNVEV (reference sequence). The CDR3 is 15 amino acids. Trimming cost V 3 bases and J 4 bases, with 15 bases left between them. The chain's CDR3 is CASSFYPGGITEAFF. The CDR3 nucleotides are TGTGCCAGCAGTTTCTACCCGGGGGGCATCACTGAAGCTTTCTTT.

This rearrangement joins TRBV5-1 to TRBJ2-1; 13 nucleotides agree with TRBD2. This CDR3 has 16 residues. The germline V gene has CDR1 SGHRS and CDR2 YFSETQ. V lost 4 bases, J lost 7 bases, and 8 bases stayed unmatched. The CDR3 loop is CASSPLTSGGGNEQFF. The CDR3 DNA reads as TGCGCCAGCAGCCCCCTAACTAGCGGGGGGGGGAATGAGCAGTTCTTC.

The chain joins TRBV3-1 (or the pseudogene TRBV3-2) to TRBJ2-3; D might be TRBD1 (5 bases). The V gene lost 0 bases and the J gene lost 4 bases, with 11 bases spanning the gap. CDR1 LGHDT and CDR2 YNNKEL come from the germline V gene (reference sequence). The CDR3 extends over 15 amino acids. The CDR3 DNA sequence: TGTGCCAGCAGCCAAGATAGGTTCAGGGCAGATACGCAGTATTTT. Translation gives CASSQDRFRADTQYF.

J is TRBJ2-7 and V is TRBV12-5; D is uncertain. The CDR3 runs to 13 residues. Trimming stripped 4 bases from V and 3 bases from J, with 10 bases between. The germline CDR1 and CDR2 sequences are LGHNT and FRNRAP. CDR3 residues: CASGSRQDYEQYF. CDR3 DNA: TGTGCTAGTGGTTCCAGGCAGGACTACGAGCAGTACTTC.

The chain combines TRBV28 with TRBJ2-7; 7 bases agree with TRBD1. Trimming removed 2 bases from V and 6 bases from J; junction bases left unmatched: 7. The CDR3 extends over 14 amino acids. Germline CDR1 reads MDHEN; CDR2 reads SYDVKM. The CDR3 protein is CASSLPKTGFEQYF. In DNA, the CDR3 is TGTGCCAGCAGTTTACCGAAGACAGGGTTCGAGCAGTACTTC.

The CDR3: CASSRGFAFF. CDR3 sequence (DNA): TGTGCCAGCAGCAGGGGATTCGCTTTCTTT. The chain is built from TRBV2 and TRBJ1-1; D is perhaps TRBD1 (6 bases). Germline CDR1 and CDR2: SNHLY and FYNNEI. Trimming cost V 6 bases and J 11 bases, with 10 bases left between them. This CDR3 contains 10 residues.

The V call is TRBV6-1, the J call TRBJ2-6; 8 bases match TRBD1. The CDR3 covers 16 residues. The V segment lost 4 bases and the J segment 2 bases; nucleotides outside the gene matches: 4. CDR1 and CDR2 (germline): MNHNS, SASEGT. CDR3 region: CASSVRQGTGANVLTF. CDR3 DNA: TGTGCCAGCAGTGTACGACAGGGGACTGGGGCCAACGTCCTGACTTTC.

The chain is built from TRBV4-1 and TRBJ2-7; maybe TRBD2 (7 bases). The V gene's germline CDR1 is MGHRA and CDR2 YSYEKL. V was cut by 1 base and J by 3 bases, with 16 bases left in between. The CDR3 contains 16 residues. CDR3 in DNA: TGCGCCAGCAGCCAAGCCGCGGGGGCCCCGAACTACGAGCAGTACTTC. This codes for CASSQAAGAPNYEQYF.